A selection of T cell receptor beta chains follows, all from one sample in a study of CD8 T cells in ankylosing spondylitis. TCRdb analysed the 5' RACE reads with MiXCR anew, one entry per CDR3 protein. The sample records about 160,000 distinct CDR3 sequences, around 20% being singletons. Sequencing was carried out using blood, either unsorted or a sorted T cell fraction (not recorded which). These receptors originate from a male donor with ankylosing spondylitis or in good health (not recorded which). The CDR3 runs from the conserved cysteine through the conserved F or W. The D gene is left open where the match is weak.

v_gene	j_gene	d_gene	len	CDR3aa
TRBV2	TRBJ2-2	TRBD1	13	CASTSGGTGELFF
TRBV5-1	TRBJ2-5	.	13	CASYTRGQETQYF
TRBV20-1	TRBJ2-1	TRBD1	13	CSVQGAPYNEQFF
TRBV12-3/TRBV12-4	TRBJ1-2	.	14	CASSRGGMNYGYTF
TRBV20-1	TRBJ2-7	TRBD2	14	CSARAGGSTYEQYF
TRBV28	TRBJ2-7	.	14	CASRLRGAGYEQYF
TRBV5-6	TRBJ2-2	.	11	CASSLHGELFF
TRBV5-1	TRBJ2-7	TRBD2	14	CASSPRREGGEQYF
TRBV20-1	TRBJ2-7	.	10	CSATNREQYF
TRBV7-3	TRBJ1-1	TRBD1	14	CASSFQGGSTEAFF
TRBV5-1	TRBJ2-5	TRBD1	13	CASSTGGRETQYF
TRBV5-1	TRBJ2-6	.	15	CASSWETAGANVLTF
TRBV20-1	TRBJ2-2	.	15	CSARDFGSGTGELFF
TRBV20-1	TRBJ2-3	.	11	CSAIHSDTQYF
TRBV15	TRBJ2-1	TRBD2	15	CATSKTSGAYNEQFF
TRBV20-1	TRBJ2-7	TRBD2	15	CSASDLGLAGYEQYF
TRBV18	TRBJ1-1	TRBD1	20	CASSPGLRGTGGSMNTEAFF